This entry lists 10 T cell receptor beta chains sequenced from one sample in a study of blood T cell repertoires in COVID-19. Sequenced by immunoSEQ multiplex PCR; TCRdb stores in-frame clones only, minus some. The sample has 200,000 or so clones; 85% to 90% are singletons. Material: peripheral blood. These receptors all come from a woman aged 45-65 years with acute or convalescent COVID-19.

The chain couples TRBV4-1 to TRBJ1-2, with 7 bases aligning to TRBD1. The CDR3 sequence is 14 residues long. The ends lost 2 bases at V and 6 bases at J; junction bases unmatched: 6. Germline assignment: CDR1 MGHRA and CDR2 YSYEKL. The CDR3 loop reads CASSQPRQGNGYTF. CDR3 sequence (DNA): TGCGCCAGCAGCCAACCCCGACAGGGAAATGGCTACACCTTC.

The chain couples TRBV18 to TRBJ1-1; TRBD1 agrees at 8 bases. With V trimmed by 4 bases and J by 8 bases, 6 bases remained unmatched. CDR1 KGHSH and CDR2 LQKENI come from the germline V gene. This CDR3 spans 13 amino acids. The CDR3 loop reads CASSLRGQGEAFF. The CDR3 DNA follows: TGTGCCAGCTCACTCCGTGGACAGGGAGAAGCTTTCTTT.

The V gene is TRBV7-2, the J gene TRBJ2-3; D remains unclear. The ends were cut back, 1 base at V and 0 bases at J, with 8 bases in the middle. The length of the CDR3 is 15 residues. The V gene's germline CDR1 is SGHTA and CDR2 FQGNSA. CDR3 protein: CASSLGMTSTDTQYF. Here the CDR3 DNA reads TGTGCCAGCAGCTTAGGCATGACTAGCACAGATACGCAGTATTTT.

The chain links TRBV5-1 to TRBJ2-5; 8 nucleotides match TRBD2. J lost 5 bases, V lost 4 bases, and 10 bases had no gene match. This CDR3 region has 15 residues. Per the germline V gene, CDR1 is SGHRS and CDR2 is YFSETQ. This chain's CDR3 is CASSPSTSEGETQYF. The DNA for the CDR3 is TGCGCCAGCAGCCCCTCGACTAGCGAGGGGGAGACCCAGTACTTC. Supplemented by reference TRBV5-1 and TRBJ2-5, the full variable domain reads KAGVTQTPRYLIKTRGQQVTLSCSPISGHRSVSWYQQTPGQGLQFLFEYFSETQRNKGNFPGRFSGRQFSNSRSEMNVSTLELGDSALYLCASSPSTSEGETQYFGPGTRLLVL.

The rearrangement joins TRBV5-1 to TRBJ2-7, with 7 bases lining up with TRBD2. Germline values: CDR1 SGHRS, CDR2 YFSETQ. With 4 bases clipped from V and 5 bases from J, the junction kept 15 bases outside the gene matches. This CDR3 has 16 amino acids. The chain's CDR3 is CASSPDAPGTTDEQYF. As DNA, the CDR3 is TGCGCCAGCAGCCCTGACGCTCCCGGGACTACCGACGAGCAGTACTTC.

The rearrangement links TRBV6-5 to TRBJ2-3; D unresolved. This CDR3 has 12 amino acids. CDR1 MNHEY and CDR2 SVGAGI come from the germline V gene. The V end lost 5 bases, the J end lost 4 bases, and 7 bases lay between the germline ends. The CDR3 loop is CASSRVPDTQYF. As DNA, the CDR3 is TGTGCCAGCAGTCGGGTCCCAGATACGCAGTATTTT.

The chain recombines TRBV5-6 with TRBJ2-3, with no clear D. V lost 4 bases, J lost 2 bases, and 14 bases lay in between. CDR1 and CDR2 (germline): SGHDT, YYEEEE. The length of the CDR3 is 15 residues. The CDR3 sequence is CASSPNGANTDTQYF. The CDR3, as DNA: TGTGCCAGCAGCCCCAACGGAGCGAACACAGATACGCAGTATTTT.

V is TRBV9 and J is TRBJ1-3, with a weak D call TRBD1 (6 bases). The germline gives CDR1 SGDLS, CDR2 YYNGEE. The CDR3 spans 15 residues. Trimming shortened V by 3 bases and J by 0 bases, and 10 bases separated the two germline ends. The CDR3 DNA reads as TGTGCCAGCAGCGGGGGACAAACCTCTGGAAACACCATATATTTT. It is translated as CASSGGQTSGNTIYF.

V is TRBV4-3 and J is TRBJ2-1; no reliable D call. CDR1 and CDR2 from the germline V gene are LGHNA and YSLEER. Trimming pared 1 base from V and 0 bases from J, leaving 7 bases between. The CDR3 has 15 amino acids. The CDR3 region is CASSQVSSSYNEQFF. DNA for the CDR3: TGCGCCAGCAGCCAAGTTTCGAGCTCCTACAATGAGCAGTTCTTC.

This clone has more than one count but fewer than ten. This chain links TRBV6-4 with TRBJ2-3, with 10 positions matching TRBD2. CDR3 length: 18 amino acids. Germline CDR1 is MRHNA and CDR2 is SNTAGT. V trimming: 0 bases; J trimming: 4 bases; junction bases outside the gene matches: 10. CDR3 in amino acids: CASSDSPEAGGLADTQYF. The CDR3 DNA is TGTGCCAGCAGTGACTCGCCAGAAGCGGGGGGGTTGGCAGATACGCAGTATTTT.